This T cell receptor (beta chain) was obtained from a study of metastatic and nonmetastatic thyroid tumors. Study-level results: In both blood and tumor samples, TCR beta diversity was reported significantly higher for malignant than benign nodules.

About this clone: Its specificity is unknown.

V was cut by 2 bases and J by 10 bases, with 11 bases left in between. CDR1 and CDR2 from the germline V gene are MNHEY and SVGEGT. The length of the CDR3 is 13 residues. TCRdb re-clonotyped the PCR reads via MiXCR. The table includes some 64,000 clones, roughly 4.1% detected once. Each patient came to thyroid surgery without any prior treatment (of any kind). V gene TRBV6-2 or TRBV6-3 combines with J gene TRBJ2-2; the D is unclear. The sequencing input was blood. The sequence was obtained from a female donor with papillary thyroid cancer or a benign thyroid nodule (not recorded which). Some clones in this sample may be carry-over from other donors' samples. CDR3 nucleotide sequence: TGTGCCAGCAGTTACCGTCCAGGCTTGGAGCTGTTTTTT. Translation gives CASSYRPGLELFF.